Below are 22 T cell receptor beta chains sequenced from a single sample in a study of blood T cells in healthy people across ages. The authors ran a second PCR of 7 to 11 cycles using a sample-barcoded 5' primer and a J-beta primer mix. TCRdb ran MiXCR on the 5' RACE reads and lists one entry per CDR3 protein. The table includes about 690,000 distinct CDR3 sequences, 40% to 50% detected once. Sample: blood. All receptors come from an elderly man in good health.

For the CDR3, the DNA is TGCGCCAGCAGTGAGTCTGGGCTTAAGCAGTACTTC. It is translated as CASSESGLKQYF. The chain employs TRBV10-1 and TRBJ2-7; the D is unclear. The germline V gene has CDR1 WNHNN and CDR2 SYGVQD (reference sequence). Trimming took off 0 bases at V and 8 bases at J, with 8 bases between the two ends. CDR3 length equals 12 residues.

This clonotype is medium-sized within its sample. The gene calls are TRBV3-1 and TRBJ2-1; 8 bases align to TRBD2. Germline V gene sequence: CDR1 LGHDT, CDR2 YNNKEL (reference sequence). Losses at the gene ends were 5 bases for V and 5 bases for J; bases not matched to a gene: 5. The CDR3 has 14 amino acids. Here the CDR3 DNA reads TGTGCCAGCAGCTTCACTAGCGGAGACAATGAGCAGTTCTTC. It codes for CASSFTSGDNEQFF.

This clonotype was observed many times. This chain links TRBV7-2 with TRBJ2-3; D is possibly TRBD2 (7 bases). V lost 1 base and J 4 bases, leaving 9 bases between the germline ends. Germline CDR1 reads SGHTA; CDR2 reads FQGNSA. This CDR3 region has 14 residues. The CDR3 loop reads CASSLGGGPDTQYF. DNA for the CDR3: TGTGCCAGCAGCTTAGGGGGGGGCCCAGATACGCAGTATTTT.

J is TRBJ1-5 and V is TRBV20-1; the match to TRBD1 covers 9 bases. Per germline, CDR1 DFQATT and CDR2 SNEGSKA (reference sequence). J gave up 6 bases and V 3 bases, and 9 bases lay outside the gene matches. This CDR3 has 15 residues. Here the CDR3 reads CSASRDRVASQPQHF. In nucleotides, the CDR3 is TGCAGTGCTAGTAGGGACAGGGTCGCTTCTCAGCCCCAGCATTTT.

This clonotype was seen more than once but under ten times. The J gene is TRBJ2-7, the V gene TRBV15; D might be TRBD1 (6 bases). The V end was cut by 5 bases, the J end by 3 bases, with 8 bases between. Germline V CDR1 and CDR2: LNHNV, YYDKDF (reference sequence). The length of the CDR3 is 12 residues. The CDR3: CATSADSYEQYF. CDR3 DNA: TGTGCCACCAGCGCGGACAGCTACGAGCAGTACTTC. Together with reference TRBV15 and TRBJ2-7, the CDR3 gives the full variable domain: DAMVIQNPRYQVTQFGKPVTLSCSQTLNHNVMYWYQQKSSQAPKLLFHYYDKDFNNEADTPDNFQSRRPNTSFCFLDIRSPGLGDTAMYLCATSADSYEQYFGPGTRLTVT.

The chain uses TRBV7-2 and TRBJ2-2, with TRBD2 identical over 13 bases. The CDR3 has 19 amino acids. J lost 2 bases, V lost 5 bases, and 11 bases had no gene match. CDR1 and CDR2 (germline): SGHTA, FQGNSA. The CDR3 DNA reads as TGTGCCAGCAGCCCGATCTGGACTAGCGGGAGAGGTAACACCGGGGAGCTGTTTTTT. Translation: CASSPIWTSGRGNTGELFF.

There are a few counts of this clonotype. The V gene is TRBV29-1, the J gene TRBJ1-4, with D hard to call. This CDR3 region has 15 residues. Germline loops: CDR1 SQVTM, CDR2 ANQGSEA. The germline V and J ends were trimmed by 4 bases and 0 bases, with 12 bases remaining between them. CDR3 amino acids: CSVGEALATNEKLFF. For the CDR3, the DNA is TGCAGCGTTGGTGAAGCGCTCGCAACTAATGAAAAACTGTTTTTT.

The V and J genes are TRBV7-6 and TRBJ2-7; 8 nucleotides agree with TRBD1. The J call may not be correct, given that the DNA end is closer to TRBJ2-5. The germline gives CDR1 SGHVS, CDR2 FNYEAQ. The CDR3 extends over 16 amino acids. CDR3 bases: TGTGCCAGCAGCTTACGAGGCAGGGGGCTAGGGGAGACCCAGTACTTC. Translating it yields CASSLRGRGLGETQYF.

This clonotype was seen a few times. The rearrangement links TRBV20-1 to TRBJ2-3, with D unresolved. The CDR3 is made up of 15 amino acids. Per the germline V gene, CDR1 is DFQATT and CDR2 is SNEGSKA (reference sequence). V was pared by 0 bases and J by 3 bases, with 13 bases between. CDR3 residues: CSARDLGMGTDTQYF. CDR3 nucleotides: TGCAGTGCTAGAGATCTCGGTATGGGGACAGATACGCAGTATTTT.

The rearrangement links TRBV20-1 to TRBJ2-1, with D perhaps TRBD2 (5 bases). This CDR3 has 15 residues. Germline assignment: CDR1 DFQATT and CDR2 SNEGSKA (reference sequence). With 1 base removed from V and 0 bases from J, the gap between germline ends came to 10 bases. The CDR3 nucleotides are TGCAGTGCTAGAGTTCCGGGATACTCCTACAATGAGCAGTTCTTC. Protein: CSARVPGYSYNEQFF.

The CDR3 protein is CASRQRPGNTEAFF. CDR3 bases: TGCGCCAGCAGGCAAAGGCCCGGGAACACTGAAGCTTTCTTT. This chain connects TRBV5-1 to TRBJ1-1; D remains unclear. The germline V gene encodes CDR1 SGHRS and CDR2 YFSETQ. The CDR3 contains 14 residues. V was cut by 5 bases and J by 1 base, with 12 bases left in between.

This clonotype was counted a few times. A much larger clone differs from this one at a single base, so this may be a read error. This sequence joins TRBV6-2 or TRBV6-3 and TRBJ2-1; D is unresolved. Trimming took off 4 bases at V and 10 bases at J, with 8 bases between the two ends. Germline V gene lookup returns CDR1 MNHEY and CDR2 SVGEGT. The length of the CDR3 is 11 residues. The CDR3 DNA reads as TGTGCCAGCAGTTCCCGGAAAGAGCAGTTCTTC. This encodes CASSSRKEQFF.

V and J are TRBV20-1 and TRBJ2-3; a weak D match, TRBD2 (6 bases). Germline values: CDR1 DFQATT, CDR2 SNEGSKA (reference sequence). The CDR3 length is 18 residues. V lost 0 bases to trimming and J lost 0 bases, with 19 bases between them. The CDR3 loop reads CSARDGHRSGSSTDTQYF. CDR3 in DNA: TGCAGTGCTAGAGATGGGCACCGAAGCGGGTCTAGCACAGATACGCAGTATTTT.

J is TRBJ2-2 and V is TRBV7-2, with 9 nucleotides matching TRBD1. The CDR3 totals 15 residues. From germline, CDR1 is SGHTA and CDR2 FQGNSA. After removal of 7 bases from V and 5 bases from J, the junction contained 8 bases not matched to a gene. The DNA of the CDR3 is TGTGCCAGCAAAGCAGGGACAGGGAGAACCGGGGAGCTGTTTTTT. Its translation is CASKAGTGRTGELFF. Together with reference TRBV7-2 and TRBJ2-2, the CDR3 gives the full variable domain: GAGVSQSPSNKVTEKGKDVELRCDPISGHTALYWYRQSLGQGLEFLIYFQGNSAPDKSGLPSDRFSAERTGGSVSTLTIQRTQQEDSAVYLCASKAGTGRTGELFFGEGSRLTVL.

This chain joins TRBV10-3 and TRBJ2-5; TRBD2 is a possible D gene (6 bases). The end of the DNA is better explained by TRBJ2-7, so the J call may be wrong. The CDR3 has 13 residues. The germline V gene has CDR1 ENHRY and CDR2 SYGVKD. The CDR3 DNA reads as TGTGCCATTGCTCCCCTCTCTAGCGCCGAGCAGTACTTC. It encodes CAIAPLSSAEQYF.

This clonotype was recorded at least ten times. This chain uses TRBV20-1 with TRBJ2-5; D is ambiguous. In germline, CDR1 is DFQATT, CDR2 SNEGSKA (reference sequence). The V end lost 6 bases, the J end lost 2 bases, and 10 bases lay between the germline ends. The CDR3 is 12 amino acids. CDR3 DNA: TGCAGTGCCGTACTCACGCAAGAGACCCAGTACTTC. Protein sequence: CSAVLTQETQYF.

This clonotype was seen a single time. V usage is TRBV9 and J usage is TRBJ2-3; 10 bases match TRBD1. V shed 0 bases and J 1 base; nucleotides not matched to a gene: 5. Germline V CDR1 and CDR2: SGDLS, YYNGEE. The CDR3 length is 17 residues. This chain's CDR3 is CASSVERGTGGTDTQYF. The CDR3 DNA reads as TGTGCCAGCAGCGTAGAAAGGGGGACAGGGGGCACAGATACGCAGTATTTT.

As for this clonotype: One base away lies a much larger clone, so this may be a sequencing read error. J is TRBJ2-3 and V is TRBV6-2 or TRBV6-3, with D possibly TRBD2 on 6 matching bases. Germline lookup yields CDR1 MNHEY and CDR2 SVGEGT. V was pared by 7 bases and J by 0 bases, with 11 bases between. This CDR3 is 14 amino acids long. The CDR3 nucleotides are TGTGCCAGCACCTTCGGGACTAGCACAGATACGCAGTATTTT. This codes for CASTFGTSTDTQYF.

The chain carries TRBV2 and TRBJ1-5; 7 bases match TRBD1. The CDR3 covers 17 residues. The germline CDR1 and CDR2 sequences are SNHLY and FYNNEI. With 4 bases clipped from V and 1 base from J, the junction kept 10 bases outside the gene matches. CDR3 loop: CASSGSRTGLSNQPQHF. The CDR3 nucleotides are TGTGCCAGCAGTGGCTCCCGGACAGGTCTGAGCAATCAGCCCCAGCATTTT.

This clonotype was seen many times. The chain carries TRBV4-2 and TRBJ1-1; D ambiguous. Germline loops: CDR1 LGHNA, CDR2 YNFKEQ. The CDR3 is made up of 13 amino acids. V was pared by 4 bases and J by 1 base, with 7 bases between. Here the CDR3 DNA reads TGTGCCAGCAGCCGGGCAGCGAACACTGAAGCTTTCTTT. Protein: CASSRAANTEAFF.

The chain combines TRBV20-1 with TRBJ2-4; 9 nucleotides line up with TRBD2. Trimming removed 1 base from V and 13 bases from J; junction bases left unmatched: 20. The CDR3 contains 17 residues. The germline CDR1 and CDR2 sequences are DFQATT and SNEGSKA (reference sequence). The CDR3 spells CSARGLAGESGTDTQYF. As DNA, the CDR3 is TGCAGTGCTAGAGGATTAGCGGGGGAGTCGGGGACAGATACGCAGTACTTC.

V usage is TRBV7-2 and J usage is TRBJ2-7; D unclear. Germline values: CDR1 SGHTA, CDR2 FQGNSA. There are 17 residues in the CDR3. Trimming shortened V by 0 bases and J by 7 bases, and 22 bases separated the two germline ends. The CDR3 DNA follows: TGTGCCAGCAGCTTAGCGAACAGTTTGGACCCCTACAATGAGCAGTACTTC. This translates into CASSLANSLDPYNEQYF.